Shown below are 5 T cell receptor beta chains from a single sample sequenced in a study of blood T cells in healthy people across ages. Primed by a sample-barcoded 5' primer and a J-beta primer mix, a second PCR proceeded for about 6 to 11 cycles. One entry per CDR3 protein results from TCRdb running MiXCR on the 5' RACE reads. The data show 1.5 million to 2 million distinct CDR3 sequences, approximately 28% seen once. Sequenced sample: blood. These receptor sequences come from a woman in her twenties or thirties in good health.

This clonotype was counted only a few times. The chain employs TRBV5-1 and TRBJ2-1, with TRBD2 matching over 12 bases. The CDR3 is made up of 14 amino acids. Germline V gene sequence: CDR1 SGHRS, CDR2 YFSETQ. With 3 bases clipped from V and 9 bases from J, the junction kept 4 bases outside the gene matches. This chain's CDR3 is CASSSTSGRGEQFF. The CDR3 nucleotides read TGCGCCAGCAGCTCGACTAGCGGGAGAGGTGAGCAGTTCTTC.

Ten or more counts support this clonotype. The V gene is TRBV6-5, the J gene TRBJ2-7, with a possible D match to TRBD2 (6 bases). V lost 8 bases and J lost 5, with 16 bases in between. The CDR3 covers 13 residues. CDR1 is MNHEY and CDR2 is SVGAGI in the germline V gene. The DNA of the CDR3 is TGTGCCAGCGGTTTTACTTGGGAGGACGAGCAGTACTTC. Encoded protein: CASGFTWEDEQYF.

This clonotype was counted ten times or more. This chain links TRBV9 with TRBJ2-5; TRBD2 might be the D (6 bases). The CDR3 totals 14 residues. V lost 4 bases, J lost 5 bases, and 15 bases lay in between. The germline V gene has CDR1 SGDLS and CDR2 YYNGEE. CDR3 sequence reads: CASSPLMEGETQYF. CDR3 nucleotide sequence: TGTGCCAGCAGCCCACTGATGGAGGGGGAGACCCAGTACTTC.

V is TRBV28 and J is TRBJ1-5; 9 nucleotides align to TRBD1. The V gene's germline CDR1 is MDHEN and CDR2 SYDVKM. The CDR3 spans 16 residues. The ends lost 2 bases at V and 4 bases at J; junction bases unmatched: 6. The CDR3: CASSLGPGTGNQPQHF. CDR3 DNA sequence: TGTGCCAGCAGTTTAGGGCCCGGGACAGGGAATCAGCCCCAGCATTTT.

This clonotype was found many times. The chain combines TRBV20-1 with TRBJ2-7, with D possibly matching TRBD2 (5 bases). Germline CDR1 and CDR2: DFQATT and SNEGSKA (reference sequence). This CDR3 comprises 11 residues. Trimming pared 4 bases from V and 5 bases from J, leaving 9 bases between. CDR3 amino acids: CSAISVNEQYF. The CDR3 DNA is TGCAGTGCTATTAGCGTGAACGAGCAGTACTTC.